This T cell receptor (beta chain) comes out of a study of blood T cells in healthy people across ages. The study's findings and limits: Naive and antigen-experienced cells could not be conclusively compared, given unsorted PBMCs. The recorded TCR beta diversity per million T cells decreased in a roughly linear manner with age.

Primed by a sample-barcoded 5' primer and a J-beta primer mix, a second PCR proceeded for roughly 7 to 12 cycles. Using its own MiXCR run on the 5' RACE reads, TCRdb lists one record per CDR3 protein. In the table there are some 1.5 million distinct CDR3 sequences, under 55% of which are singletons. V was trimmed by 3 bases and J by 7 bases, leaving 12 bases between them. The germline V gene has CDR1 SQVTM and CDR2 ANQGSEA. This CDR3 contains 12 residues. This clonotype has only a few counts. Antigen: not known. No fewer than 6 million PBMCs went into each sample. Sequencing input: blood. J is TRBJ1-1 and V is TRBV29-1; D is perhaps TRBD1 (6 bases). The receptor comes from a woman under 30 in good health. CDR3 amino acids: CSVDAGVVEAFF. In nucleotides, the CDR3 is TGCAGCGTTGATGCAGGGGTGGTTGAAGCTTTCTTT.